The TCR beta chain under discussion was sequenced for a study of PD-1 blockade in classical Hodgkin lymphoma. Time point meaning: cycle 4 day 1 (C4D1), after 6 weeks of nivolumab. No patient escaped relapse after autologous stem cell transplantation, and brentuximab vedotin exposure varied. The method was immunoSEQ multiplex PCR; TCRdb's version includes in-frame clones alone and lacks a portion of them. The data contain roughly 49,000 clones, around 90% of them seen just once; the ten biggest clones take up more than 11%. In germline, CDR1 is SGHVS, CDR2 FQNEAQ. V gave up 5 bases and J gave up 4 bases, with 15 bases separating them. This CDR3 has 15 amino acids. Findings of the study overall: Compared with healthy donors, newly diagnosed patients reportedly showed lower baseline TCR diversity. Among the patients, those starting nivolumab under 1 year after ASCT were excluded. Differences between repertoires have undefined causes, possibly disease activity or prior therapy.

About this clone: Its antigen is unidentified.

The chain employs TRBV7-8 and TRBJ1-5, with D tentatively TRBD1 (6 bases). The origin of this receptor is a human donor with classical Hodgkin lymphoma. The source was peripheral blood mononuclear cells (PBMCs), collected before the fourth cycle of nivolumab. The DNA for the CDR3 is TGTGCCAGCAGCGCTGCCAGGGGAGGGAATCAGCCCCAGCATTTT. It yields the protein CASSAARGGNQPQHF.